The entry below gives a single T cell receptor (beta chain) sequence along with its context. Method: immunoSEQ multiplex PCR; TCRdb's copy keeps in-frame clones and lacks some. The profile covers about 40,000 clones, with about 83% appearing a single time and under 3% taken by the ten largest. These data originate in a study of lymphopenia after photon versus proton radiotherapy. The J segment lost 5 bases and the V segment lost 6 bases, leaving 12 bases of the junction unmatched. The CDR3 contains 15 residues. Germline CDR1 is ENHRY and CDR2 is SYGVKD. The V gene is TRBV10-3, the J gene TRBJ1-2; 7 nucleotides agree with TRBD1. The clonotype originates from a man aged 50-59 years with gastric cancer. The sample consisted of peripheral blood, taken from a patient treated with photon-based radiotherapy. The CDR3 loop is CAISPGQEQTYGYTF. CDR3 in DNA: TGTGCCATCAGCCCCGGACAGGAACAAACTTATGGCTACACCTTC.